A single sample is the source of the 27 T cell receptor beta chains below, sequenced in a study of cytomegalovirus exposure and HLA in healthy donors. Primers: 60 Vbeta forward and 13 Jbeta reverse. Only in-frame clones appear in the TCRdb table, and some are missing; sequencing was by immunoSEQ multiplex PCR. The sample yields approximately 200,000 clones, roughly four fifths seen once. The sample comprised PBMCs. All receptors derive from a woman in her late teens or twenties in good health and CMV-seropositive.

The J gene is TRBJ1-4, the V gene TRBV29-1, with a tentative D call TRBD1 (6 bases). Trimming removed 3 bases at V and 5 bases at J, with 13 bases between. The CDR3 length is 14 residues. Germline values: CDR1 SQVTM, CDR2 ANQGSEA. As DNA, the CDR3 is TGCAGCGTTGACGTCGGGCAGGGGAATGAAAAACTGTTTTTT. Amino acids: CSVDVGQGNEKLFF.

The chain employs TRBV29-1 and TRBJ1-2; D gene uncertain. The CDR3 totals 13 residues. Germline-derived CDR1 and CDR2 are SQVTM and ANQGSEA. The V end was cut by 4 bases, the J end by 4 bases, with 13 bases between. For the CDR3, the DNA is TGCAGCGTTGCCTCGGGGTATAGCTATGGCTACACCTTC. Its protein is CSVASGYSYGYTF.

The chain links TRBV6-1 to TRBJ2-7, with D hard to call. Per the germline V gene, CDR1 is MNHNS and CDR2 is SASEGT. With 8 bases removed from V and 1 base from J, the gap between germline ends came to 9 bases. This CDR3 region has 12 residues. The CDR3 sequence: CASQVGSYEQYF. In DNA form, the CDR3 reads TGTGCCAGCCAGGTTGGGTCCTACGAGCAGTACTTC.

This chain joins TRBV19 and TRBJ2-1, with no clear D. The V gene's germline CDR1 is LNHDA and CDR2 SQIVND (reference sequence). The V end was cut by 0 bases, the J end by 2 bases, with 8 bases between. The CDR3 sequence is 15 residues long. The CDR3 sequence: CASSIEVQTYNEQFF. The CDR3 DNA follows: TGTGCCAGTAGTATAGAGGTCCAGACCTACAATGAGCAGTTCTTC.

V usage is TRBV19 and J usage is TRBJ2-2; 9 bases match TRBD2. The CDR3 has 15 residues. Germline V CDR1 and CDR2: LNHDA, SQIVND (reference sequence). J lost 10 bases, V lost 5 bases, and 11 bases had no gene match. CDR3 region: CASSGRLAVEAELFF. CDR3 DNA sequence: TGTGCCAGTAGTGGAAGACTAGCGGTCGAGGCGGAGCTGTTTTTT.

This clone was picked up a small number of times. The CDR3 region is CASSQAWDSQETQYF. CDR3 in DNA: TGTGCCAGCAGCCAAGCTTGGGACAGCCAAGAGACCCAGTACTTC. This chain links TRBV4-2 with TRBJ2-5, with 7 positions matching TRBD1. CDR1 and CDR2 (germline): LGHNA, YNFKEQ. The CDR3 runs 15 residues. Trimming removed 1 base from V and 1 base from J; junction bases left unmatched: 3.

The chain employs TRBV2 and TRBJ2-4, with D possibly matching TRBD2 (5 bases). Germline values: CDR1 SNHLY, CDR2 FYNNEI. This CDR3 is 14 amino acids long. V lost 2 bases and J lost 10, with 15 bases in between. The CDR3 DNA sequence: TGTGCCAGCAGTGAACGGTTTCTAGCTGATATTCAGTACTTC. This codes for CASSERFLADIQYF.

The chain uses TRBV19 and TRBJ2-4; TRBD2 is a possible D gene (6 bases). From germline, CDR1 is LNHDA and CDR2 SQIVND (reference sequence). There are 14 residues in the CDR3. Trimming pared 1 base from V and 6 bases from J, leaving 10 bases between. The CDR3 sequence is CASSIASGSNIQYF. CDR3 DNA: TGTGCCAGTAGTATAGCGAGCGGGTCAAACATTCAGTACTTC.

This rearrangement joins TRBV11-3 to TRBJ2-2, with 7 bases lining up with TRBD1. This CDR3 is 15 amino acids long. Germline CDR1 and CDR2: SGHNT and YENEEA. V gave up 5 bases and J gave up 1 base; unmatched junction bases: 4. The CDR3 sequence is CASSRQGMNTGELFF. The CDR3, as DNA: TGTGCCAGCAGCCGACAGGGCATGAACACCGGGGAGCTGTTTTTT.

CDR3 sequence (DNA): TGTGCCAGCAGCGTTCAAGCGGGCGATGAGCAGTTCTTC. This encodes CASSVQAGDEQFF. The chain combines TRBV9 with TRBJ2-1, with D perhaps TRBD2 (6 bases). The V gene lost 2 bases and the J gene lost 8 bases, with 11 bases spanning the gap. Germline V gene lookup returns CDR1 SGDLS and CDR2 YYNGEE. This CDR3 region has 13 residues.

The chain employs TRBV7-2 and TRBJ1-4, with 7 nucleotides matching TRBD1. V dropped 4 bases and J dropped 7; count of bases not matched to a gene: 6. The CDR3 totals 14 residues. Germline CDR1 and CDR2: SGHTA and FQGNSA. The CDR3 DNA is TGTGCCAGCAGCTCCAGGGGGAGAGGTGAAAAACTGTTTTTT. It translates to CASSSRGRGEKLFF.

In nucleotides, the CDR3 is TGTGCCAGCAGCCCCGGCCCAGGGCAGGGAGGAGGCTACACCTTC. It translates to CASSPGPGQGGGYTF. The chain links TRBV11-2 to TRBJ1-2, with a possible D match to TRBD1 (5 bases). The length of the CDR3 is 15 residues. Germline loops: CDR1 SGHAT, CDR2 FQNNGV. V lost 5 bases and J lost 8, with 21 bases in between.

This clone turned up a few times. V usage is TRBV2 and J usage is TRBJ1-5; 7 bases match TRBD1. The CDR3 sequence is 13 residues long. Germline lookup yields CDR1 SNHLY and CDR2 FYNNEI. Trimming took 8 bases from V and 5 from J; bases not matched to a gene: 6. CDR3 DNA sequence: TGTGCCAGCGACAGGGAGTTCGATCAGCCCCAGCATTTT. Its translation: CASDREFDQPQHF.

This clone showed up just a few times. This chain links TRBV5-1 with TRBJ1-1, with TRBD1 as a possible D gene (5 bases). Germline CDR1 reads SGHRS; CDR2 reads YFSETQ. With 5 bases removed from V and 1 base from J, the gap between germline ends came to 9 bases. The CDR3 covers 13 residues. The CDR3 DNA reads TGCGCCAGCAGTCAGGGAGGGAACACTGAAGCTTTCTTT. It encodes CASSQGGNTEAFF. The whole variable domain, filled in from reference TRBV5-1 and TRBJ1-1, reads KAGVTQTPRYLIKTRGQQVTLSCSPISGHRSVSWYQQTPGQGLQFLFEYFSETQRNKGNFPGRFSGRQFSNSRSEMNVSTLELGDSALYLCASSQGGNTEAFFGQGTRLTVV.

DNA for the CDR3: TGTGCCTGGAGTGTATCGACAGGAATAAATGAAAAACTGTTTTTT. Its protein is CAWSVSTGINEKLFF. The rearrangement joins TRBV30 to TRBJ1-4, with D possibly being TRBD1 (6 bases). Trimming pared 0 bases from V and 5 bases from J, leaving 13 bases between. The CDR3 consists of 15 residues. CDR1 GTSNPN and CDR2 SVGIG come from the germline V gene (reference sequence).

The chain employs TRBV28 and TRBJ2-7; D not resolved. The CDR3 runs 12 residues. The germline CDR1 and CDR2 sequences are MDHEN and SYDVKM. V lost 5 bases to trimming and J lost 3 bases, with 8 bases between them. The CDR3 here is CASSPNSYEQYF. CDR3 DNA: TGTGCCAGCAGTCCGAATAGCTACGAGCAGTACTTC.

The CDR3 spells CASSQGLAGSYNEQFF. CDR3 sequence (DNA): TGTGCCAGCAGTCAGGGACTAGCGGGGTCCTACAATGAGCAGTTCTTC. The rearrangement joins TRBV6-6 to TRBJ2-1; 13 nucleotides match TRBD2. The CDR3 has 16 residues. The germline V gene encodes CDR1 MNHNY and CDR2 SVGAGI (reference sequence). V lost 5 bases and J lost 1; bases outside the gene matches: 2.

This clone has more than one count but fewer than ten. As DNA, the CDR3 is TGTGCCAGCAGACACAGGGACAGGGGCACCGGGGAGCTGTTTTTT. Translating gives CASRHRDRGTGELFF. The chain is built from TRBV2 and TRBJ2-2; 10 bases are shared with TRBD1. With 6 bases clipped from V and 4 bases from J, the junction kept 5 bases outside the gene matches. Looked up from germline, CDR1 is SNHLY and CDR2 is FYNNEI. This CDR3 has 15 amino acids.

The genes are TRBV15 and TRBJ2-1; TRBD1 aligns across 8 bases. The CDR3 runs 16 residues. CDR1 LNHNV and CDR2 YYDKDF come from the germline V gene (reference sequence). With V trimmed by 1 base and J by 5 bases, 7 bases remained unmatched. The CDR3 DNA is TGTGCCACCAGCAGAGTGAGGGACAGGACTAACAATGAGCAGTTCTTC. Translated, it gives CATSRVRDRTNNEQFF.

V is TRBV7-9 and J is TRBJ2-2, with D unresolved. The CDR3 runs 12 residues. The germline gives CDR1 SEHNR, CDR2 FQNEAQ (reference sequence). V was shortened by 6 bases and J by 3 bases, with 5 bases between the two germline ends. This chain's CDR3 is CASRYYTGELFF. Written as DNA, the CDR3 is TGTGCCAGCAGATATTACACCGGGGAGCTGTTTTTT.

The CDR3 nucleotides read TGTGCCAGTAGTCTAAGTTCCAGGGTGTCCGGAAACACCATATATTTT. Its translation: CASSLSSRVSGNTIYF. The chain combines TRBV19 with TRBJ1-3, with D perhaps matching TRBD1 (5 bases). Germline lookup yields CDR1 LNHDA and CDR2 SQIVND (reference sequence). The CDR3 covers 16 residues. V was cut by 5 bases and J by 4 bases, with 18 bases left in between.

This sequence joins TRBV7-9 and TRBJ2-3; 9 positions agree with TRBD2. Germline V gives CDR1 SEHNR, CDR2 FQNEAQ (reference sequence). V was pared by 5 bases and J by 6 bases, with 12 bases of the junction left unmatched. The CDR3 consists of 16 residues. The DNA of the CDR3 is TGTGCCAGCAGCCGGCAGCGGGGGGCGTCCCGTGATACGCAGTATTTT. As protein: CASSRQRGASRDTQYF.

The chain couples TRBV13 to TRBJ2-5; TRBD2 matches 8 bases. Germline V lookup: CDR1 PRHDT, CDR2 FYEKMQ (reference sequence). The CDR3 loop spans 14 amino acids. The V gene end was trimmed by 4 bases and the J gene end by 4 bases; junction bases not matched to a gene: 5. CDR3: CASSSRAGGETQYF. CDR3 DNA sequence: TGTGCCAGCAGCTCACGGGCGGGGGGAGAGACCCAGTACTTC.

V gene TRBV6-4 combines with J gene TRBJ2-3; TRBD2 is a possible D gene (5 bases). Germline loops: CDR1 MRHNA, CDR2 SNTAGT. The length of the CDR3 is 14 residues. Trimming took off 3 bases at V and 2 bases at J, with 9 bases between the two ends. CDR3 in DNA: TGTGCCAGCAGTGAACTAGAGTCCACAGATACGCAGTATTTT. Protein product: CASSELESTDTQYF.

This clone was counted a few times. The chain combines TRBV9 with TRBJ1-1, with D hard to call. Germline values: CDR1 SGDLS, CDR2 YYNGEE. Trimming pared 0 bases from V and 8 bases from J, leaving 8 bases between. The CDR3 spans 12 residues. CDR3 residues: CASSVDPQEAFF. CDR3 bases: TGTGCCAGCAGCGTAGATCCACAGGAAGCTTTCTTT. The full variable domain, completed using reference TRBV9 and TRBJ1-1, is DSGVTQTPKHLITATGQRVTLRCSPRSGDLSVYWYQQSLDQGLQFLIQYYNGEERAKGNILERFSAQQFPDLHSELNLSSLELGDSALYFCASSVDPQEAFFGQGTRLTVV.

The chain recombines TRBV12-1 with TRBJ2-2; the table names TRBD1, a call not compared with the DNA. TRBV12-1 is recorded as a pseudogene. The CDR3 length is 19 residues. Here the CDR3 DNA reads TGTGCCAGCAGTTCCGCACCCCAACGAACAGGGAGCAACACCGGGGAGCTGTTTTTT. It yields the protein CASSSAPQRTGSNTGELFF.

The rearrangement uses TRBV7-2 and TRBJ2-1; D remains ambiguous. V lost 5 bases and J 9 bases, leaving 11 bases between the germline ends. This CDR3 comprises 12 residues. Germline V CDR1 and CDR2: SGHTA, FQGNSA. In DNA, the CDR3 is TGTGCCAGCAGCAAATACTCCGGTGAGCAGTTCTTC. Translating it yields CASSKYSGEQFF.